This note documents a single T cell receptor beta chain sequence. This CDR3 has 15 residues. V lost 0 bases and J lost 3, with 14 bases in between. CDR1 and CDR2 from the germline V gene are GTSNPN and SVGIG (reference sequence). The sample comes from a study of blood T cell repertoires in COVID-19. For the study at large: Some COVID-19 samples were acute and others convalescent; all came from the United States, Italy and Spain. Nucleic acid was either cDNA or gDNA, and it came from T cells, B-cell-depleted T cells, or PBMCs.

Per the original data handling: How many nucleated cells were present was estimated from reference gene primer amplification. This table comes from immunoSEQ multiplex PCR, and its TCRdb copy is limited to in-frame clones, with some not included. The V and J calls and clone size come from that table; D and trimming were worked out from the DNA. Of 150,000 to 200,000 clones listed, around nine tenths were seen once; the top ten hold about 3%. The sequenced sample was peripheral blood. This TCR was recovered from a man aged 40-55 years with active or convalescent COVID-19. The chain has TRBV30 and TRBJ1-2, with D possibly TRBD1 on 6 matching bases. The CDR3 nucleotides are TGTGCCTGGAGTGTATCAGGGGCGAACGACTATGGCTACACCTTC. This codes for CAWSVSGANDYGYTF.